The 28 T cell receptor beta chains below all came from one sample that was sequenced in a study of blood T cells in healthy people across ages. It was with a sample-barcoded 5' primer and a J-beta primer mix that a second PCR of roughly 7 to 12 cycles was run. TCRdb re-called the 5' RACE reads through MiXCR, storing one row per CDR3 protein. This table has 800,000 to 1,300,000 distinct CDR3 sequences, about 25% appearing once. These data were likewise used in another study, on T cells of mothers and their children.

The specimen was blood. The source is a girl aged 2 to 9 in good health.

The table lists this clonotype with a few counts. V gene TRBV12-3 or TRBV12-4 combines with J gene TRBJ1-3; D unresolved. The CDR3 covers 14 residues. V was trimmed by 11 bases and J by 2 bases, leaving 16 bases between them. CDR3 DNA sequence: TGTGCCGGGCAGGCGATGGGCCCTGGAAACACCATATATTTT. The encoded protein is CAGQAMGPGNTIYF.

The chain uses TRBV20-1 and TRBJ2-4; no definite D call. Germline V gene data show CDR1 as DFQATT and CDR2 as SNEGSKA (reference sequence). The CDR3 extends over 12 amino acids. Trimming shortened V by 5 bases and J by 5 bases, and 10 bases separated the two germline ends. CDR3 nucleotide sequence: TGCAGTGCTTCTGTACTACAAAACATTCAGTACTTC. Protein product: CSASVLQNIQYF.

This chain uses TRBV20-1 with TRBJ2-7; maybe TRBD1 (8 bases). The germline gives CDR1 DFQATT, CDR2 SNEGSKA (reference sequence). The CDR3 consists of 18 residues. Between the trimmed V and J ends, which lost 2 bases and 2 bases, there was a span of 25 bases. The CDR3 region has the DNA TGCAGTGCTAGACGAGAAAACCAACGACAGGGGAGGGCCTACGAGCAGTACTTC. The encoded protein is CSARRENQRQGRAYEQYF.

The V gene is TRBV9, the J gene TRBJ2-1, with unresolved D. CDR3 length: 15 residues. Trimming left V 0 bases short and J 0 bases short, with 7 bases between. Germline CDR1 reads SGDLS; CDR2 reads YYNGEE. The CDR3 reads CASSVDGRSYNEQFF. The DNA of the CDR3 is TGTGCCAGCAGCGTAGACGGGCGCTCCTACAATGAGCAGTTCTTC.

This clonotype was observed a handful of times. The rearrangement links TRBV10-3 to TRBJ1-2; possible D gene TRBD1, 6 bases. Trimming stripped 0 bases from V and 3 bases from J, with 11 bases between. CDR3 length: 15 residues. The germline CDR1 and CDR2 sequences are ENHRY and SYGVKD. CDR3: CAISESAGVYYGYTF. The CDR3 coding sequence is TGTGCCATCAGTGAGTCGGCAGGGGTCTACTATGGCTACACCTTC.

This clonotype was seen more than once but under ten times. The chain is built from TRBV12-3 or TRBV12-4 and TRBJ2-3, with D uncertain. This CDR3 is built from 12 residues. Trimming removed 3 bases at V and 9 bases at J, with 10 bases between. CDR3 sequence: CASSLSVPTQYF. The CDR3 DNA is TGTGCCAGCAGTTTGTCGGTCCCAACGCAGTATTTT.

The chain combines TRBV5-5 with TRBJ2-2; maybe TRBD2 (5 bases). The CDR3 covers 14 residues. Germline CDR1 SGHKS, CDR2 YYEKEE (reference sequence). V dropped 4 bases and J dropped 0 bases, with 7 bases sitting between them. The chain's CDR3 is CASSAGPNTGELFF. The CDR3 DNA reads as TGTGCCAGCAGCGCGGGCCCGAACACCGGGGAGCTGTTTTTT.

This rearrangement joins TRBV11-1 to TRBJ2-5, with 7 bases that match TRBD1. CDR1 SGHAT and CDR2 FQDESV come from the germline V gene (reference sequence). The CDR3 runs to 13 residues. J lost 3 bases, V lost 8 bases, and 6 bases had no gene match. In DNA form, the CDR3 reads TGTGCCAGCGGAGACAGGGTAAAAGAGACCCAGTACTTC. Amino acid sequence: CASGDRVKETQYF.

This chain connects TRBV6-5 to TRBJ2-5; D is ambiguous. CDR1 MNHEY and CDR2 SVGAGI come from the germline V gene. The V and J ends lost 6 bases and 1 base respectively, with 12 bases between them. The CDR3 totals 14 residues. CDR3 DNA: TGTGCCAGCAGCCCTGACGGACCCCAAGAGACCCAGTACTTC. This codes for CASSPDGPQETQYF.

The genes are TRBV7-2 and TRBJ2-7; no clear D gene. Looked up from germline, CDR1 is SGHTA and CDR2 is FQGNSA. With 1 base removed from V and 7 bases from J, the gap between germline ends came to 17 bases. The CDR3 runs 15 residues. The CDR3 DNA follows: TGTGCCAGCAGCTTAGGGCGCGCGATTAAAGGGGAGCAGTACTTC. Its protein is CASSLGRAIKGEQYF.

This clonotype was seen a single time. This chain connects TRBV5-1 to TRBJ2-1; D is possibly TRBD1 (5 bases). Germline lookup yields CDR1 SGHRS and CDR2 YFSETQ. The CDR3 contains 16 residues. Between the trimmed V and J ends, which lost 4 bases and 8 bases, there was a span of 22 bases. CDR3 amino acids: CASSHPRRGRVDEQFF. CDR3 nucleotide sequence: TGCGCCAGCAGCCACCCACGAAGGGGAAGGGTGGATGAGCAGTTCTTC.

The rearrangement links TRBV29-1 to TRBJ1-2; 10 positions agree with TRBD1. V trimming: 7 bases; J trimming: 3 bases; junction bases outside the gene matches: 8. The CDR3 loop spans 14 amino acids. CDR1 and CDR2 from the germline V gene are SQVTM and ANQGSEA. CDR3: CSAVDRGRHYGYTF. CDR3 nucleotides: TGCAGCGCCGTAGACAGGGGGCGGCACTATGGCTACACCTTC.

V is TRBV5-1 and J is TRBJ2-1; tentative D call: TRBD2 (6 bases). With 4 bases removed from V and 6 bases from J, the gap between germline ends came to 17 bases. The CDR3 loop spans 15 amino acids. CDR1 is SGHRS and CDR2 is YFSETQ in the germline V gene. CDR3 in amino acids: CASSRGTLEVNEQFF. CDR3 bases: TGCGCCAGCAGCCGTGGGACTTTGGAGGTCAATGAGCAGTTCTTC.

This clonotype was recorded at least ten times. This rearrangement joins TRBV4-3 to TRBJ2-1, with TRBD2 as a possible D gene (6 bases). Trimming shortened V by 0 bases and J by 2 bases, and 11 bases separated the two germline ends. Germline CDR1 LGHNA, CDR2 YSLEER. This CDR3 has 16 residues. CDR3 nucleotide sequence: TGCGCCAGCAGCCAAGATGGAGCGGGCGCCTACAATGAGCAGTTCTTC. Amino acid sequence: CASSQDGAGAYNEQFF.

This clonotype was seen only a few times. The chain uses TRBV28 and TRBJ2-7; D gene unclear. The V gene's germline CDR1 is MDHEN and CDR2 SYDVKM. CDR3 size: 14 residues. V lost 3 bases and J lost 3, with 12 bases in between. The CDR3 DNA reads TGTGCCAGCAGTTTGGGTGCTTGGGACTACGAGCAGTACTTC. Its protein product is CASSLGAWDYEQYF. Using reference TRBV28 and TRBJ2-7 for the parts outside the CDR3, the full variable domain is DVKVTQSSRYLVKRTGEKVFLECVQDMDHENMFWYRQDPGLGLRLIYFSYDVKMKEKGDIPEGYSVSREKKERFSLILESASTNQTSMYLCASSLGAWDYEQYFGPGTRLTVT.

This sequence joins TRBV24-1 and TRBJ2-1; 9 nucleotides agree with TRBD1. The CDR3 is 15 residues long. Germline assignment: CDR1 KGHDR and CDR2 SFDVKD. V shed 4 bases, J shed 4 bases, and the junction held 4 bases outside the gene matches. CDR3 sequence: CATSDRDRAYNEQFF. The CDR3 DNA follows: TGTGCCACCAGTGACCGGGACAGGGCTTACAATGAGCAGTTCTTC.

This clonotype has only a few counts. V is TRBV28 and J is TRBJ2-7; possible D gene TRBD1, 6 bases. V dropped 8 bases and J dropped 8 bases, with 19 bases sitting between them. This CDR3 is built from 13 residues. Germline-derived CDR1 and CDR2 are MDHEN and SYDVKM. For the CDR3, the DNA is TGTGCCAGCTGGACCAGGGGACCCCGCCAGCAGTACTTC. Its protein is CASWTRGPRQQYF.

This clonotype was seen a handful of times. The chain employs TRBV7-3 and TRBJ2-1; possible D gene TRBD1, 6 bases. V was trimmed by 4 bases and J by 4 bases, leaving 20 bases between them. This CDR3 region has 17 residues. In germline, CDR1 is SGHTA, CDR2 FQGTGA. CDR3: CASSSGGKRRGYNEQFF. In DNA form, the CDR3 reads TGTGCCAGCAGCTCCGGTGGGAAACGAAGGGGGTACAATGAGCAGTTCTTC.

CDR3 region: CSAREPTGASNQPQHF. The DNA of the CDR3 is TGCAGTGCTAGAGAACCGACAGGGGCGAGCAATCAGCCCCAGCATTTT. V usage is TRBV20-1 and J usage is TRBJ1-5; 8 positions match TRBD1. The V segment lost 0 bases and the J segment 1 base; nucleotides outside the gene matches: 5. CDR1 and CDR2 (germline): DFQATT, SNEGSKA (reference sequence). The CDR3 extends over 16 amino acids.

Only a few counts were recorded for this clonotype. V and J are TRBV21-1 and TRBJ1-4. TRBV21-1 is an annotated pseudogene. CDR3 length: 14 residues. DNA of the CDR3: TGTGCCAGCAGGAACAGACAAATTGTTGAAAGACTGTTTTTT. Translated, it gives CASRNRQIVERLFF.

This clonotype came up a few times. The chain joins TRBV7-6 to TRBJ1-2, with D tentatively TRBD1 (6 bases). Trimming took off 3 bases at V and 4 bases at J, with 24 bases between the two ends. CDR3 length: 18 residues. Germline CDR1 reads SGHVS; CDR2 reads FNYEAQ. The CDR3 sequence: CASSFTATFIQGPYGYTF. CDR3 coding DNA: TGTGCCAGCAGCTTTACAGCTACATTTATACAGGGACCCTATGGCTACACCTTC.

V gene TRBV4-2 combines with J gene TRBJ2-1, with TRBD2 identical over 9 bases. There are 15 residues in the CDR3. Germline CDR1 LGHNA, CDR2 YNFKEQ. With V trimmed by 1 base and J by 10 bases, 8 bases remained unmatched. The CDR3 loop is CASSQVEASGDEQFF. The CDR3 region has the DNA TGTGCCAGCAGCCAAGTAGAGGCTAGCGGGGACGAGCAGTTCTTC.

This clonotype was counted a few times. This chain uses TRBV29-1 with TRBJ2-7, with D unclear. V lost 6 bases, J lost 1 base, and 10 bases lay in between. The CDR3 extends over 12 amino acids. In germline, CDR1 is SQVTM, CDR2 ANQGSEA. This CDR3 is CSVTVESYEQYF. CDR3 bases: TGCAGCGTCACAGTGGAGTCCTACGAGCAGTACTTC.

The chain uses TRBV29-1 and TRBJ2-1; 7 positions match TRBD2. The CDR3 sequence is 12 residues long. V lost 5 bases, J lost 10 bases, and 8 bases stayed unmatched. The germline V gene encodes CDR1 SQVTM and CDR2 ANQGSEA. The CDR3 DNA is TGCAGCGTTCCCGGACTAGGCGGAGAGCAGTTCTTC. It specifies CSVPGLGGEQFF.

Concerning this clonotype: Germline and junction disagree at one end, which may indicate a read error. The rearrangement uses TRBV11-2 and TRBJ1-2; the D is unclear. Germline values: CDR1 SGHAT, CDR2 FQNNGV. The CDR3 extends over 15 amino acids. CDR3 coding DNA: TGTACCAGCAGCGTAACCTGGGGTCACCGGGATGGCTACACCTTC. Translating it yields CTSSVTWGHRDGYTF.

This clonotype has a handful of counts. The chain couples TRBV20-1 to TRBJ1-2; 7 nucleotides match TRBD1. This CDR3 region has 13 residues. CDR1 is DFQATT and CDR2 is SNEGSKA in the germline V gene (reference sequence). Trimming removed 4 bases from V and 2 bases from J; junction bases left unmatched: 4. The CDR3 region is CSATQGENYGYTF. The CDR3 nucleotides are TGCAGTGCTACCCAGGGGGAAAACTATGGCTACACCTTC.

In this sample, this clonotype turned up a few times. The J gene is TRBJ2-5, the V gene TRBV7-2; TRBD2 might be the D (6 bases). Germline loops: CDR1 SGHTA, CDR2 FQGNSA. Trimming shortened V by 5 bases and J by 3 bases, and 13 bases separated the two germline ends. The CDR3 is 14 residues long. CDR3 DNA: TGTGCCAGCAGCCCCCTACTAGCTAAAGAGACCCAGTACTTC. Its protein is CASSPLLAKETQYF.

V gene TRBV10-3 combines with J gene TRBJ1-5; 9 bases map to TRBD1. V trimming: 11 bases; J trimming: 0 bases; junction bases outside the gene matches: 20. The CDR3 covers 19 residues. Per the germline V gene, CDR1 is ENHRY and CDR2 is SYGVKD. CDR3 DNA sequence: TGTGCCTCTACCCGGTGGGACAGGGAGCCTATTAATAGCAATCAGCCCCAGCATTTT. Its protein is CASTRWDREPINSNQPQHF.